A single count supports the clone carrying this T cell receptor beta chain. Primers for the PCR totalled 60 Vbeta and 13 Jbeta. Libraries were prepared by immunoSEQ multiplex PCR; TCRdb keeps only in-frame clonotypes and omits some of them. This table has 150,000 to 200,000 clones, roughly 80% appearing once. CDR1 is GTSNPN, CDR2 SVGIG, per germline (reference sequence). This CDR3 has 17 amino acids. V was trimmed by 8 bases and J by 0 bases, leaving 22 bases between them. The sample belongs to a study of cytomegalovirus exposure and HLA in healthy donors. The sequence came from a male donor in good health and CMV-seropositive. Sequenced material: PBMCs. The chain recombines TRBV30 with TRBJ2-2; a possible D gene is TRBD2 (5 bases). The CDR3 DNA sequence: TGTGCCCACGCAGTCCAAGCGGCTGATTCGAACACCGGGGAGCTGTTTTTT. It is translated as CAHAVQAADSNTGELFF.